The rows below give T cell receptor beta chains drawn from one sample of a study of Graves' ophthalmopathy and Graves' hyperthyroidism. Via MiXCR, TCRdb re-called the multiplex PCR reads, giving one row per CDR3 protein. The sample lists around 170,000 distinct CDR3 sequences, about 40% occurring once. Sequencing input: peripheral blood. These receptors came from a woman aged 40 to 55 with Graves' ophthalmopathy. Each CDR3 is given with its conserved first and last residue. The order of the fields is D gene, clone size, V gene, CDR3 length, J gene, CDR3 DNA, CDR3 protein. The D gene is left open where the match is weak. Clone size is given for some rows only: seen once, a few or many times, or a class if the clone is expanded.

>.|once|TRBV7-2|15|TRBJ2-5
TGTGCCAGCAGCTTTCGTTCGGGACTCGGGGGAACCCAGTACTTC
CASSFRSGLGGTQYF
>TRBD2|many|TRBV19|18|TRBJ2-5
TGTGCCAGTAGTATATGGCTAAAGACTAGCGGGAGAGGAGAGACCCAGTACTTC
CASSIWLKTSGRGETQYF
>.|.|TRBV25-1|13|TRBJ2-5
TGTGCCAGCAGTGATTCCTTAAAAGAGACCCAGTACTTC
CASSDSLKETQYF
>.|many|TRBV24-1|17|TRBJ2-2
TGTGCCACCAGTGAAAACAGGGCCTCCTTAGACACCGGGGAGCTGTTTTTT
CATSENRASLDTGELFF
>.|.|TRBV12-3/TRBV12-4|15|TRBJ1-5
TGTGCCAGCAGTTTATCGGGGGGTTGGAATCAGCCCCAGCATTTT
CASSLSGGWNQPQHF
>TRBD1|many|TRBV6-1|15|TRBJ2-3
TGTGCCAGCAGCTCAACAGGGGGGAAGGCAGATACGCAGTATTTT
CASSSTGGKADTQYF
>.|many|TRBV28|16|TRBJ2-7
TGTGCCAGCAGGCAGATAGGAGGACCACTCTCCTACGAGCAGTACTTC
CASRQIGGPLSYEQYF
>.|.|TRBV12-3/TRBV12-4|15|TRBJ2-1
TGTGCCAGCAGCAACTACCTGTCCTCCTACAATGAGCAGTTCTTC
CASSNYLSSYNEQFF
>TRBD2|.|TRBV12-3/TRBV12-4|14|TRBJ2-7
TGTGCCAGCAGTATCGCCGGGACTAGCGGATCCCAAGACTTC
CASSIAGTSGSQDF
>.|many|TRBV12-5|17|TRBJ1-5
TGTGCTAGTGGTTTGACCCGGGACAAATGGAGCAATCAGCCCCAGCATTTT
CASGLTRDKWSNQPQHF
>TRBD2|.|TRBV7-2|16|TRBJ2-5
TGTGCCAGCAGCCCGCCCTCCGGGACTAGAAGAGAGACCCAGTACTTC
CASSPPSGTRRETQYF
>.|.|TRBV12-3/TRBV12-4|11|TRBJ2-7
TGTGCCAGCAGTCGGTACCACGAGCAGTACTTC
CASSRYHEQYF
>TRBD1|.|TRBV27|15|TRBJ2-7
TGTGCCAGCAGTGGAAGACAGGGTACCCGTGGGGAGCAGTACTTC
CASSGRQGTRGEQYF
>TRBD1|.|TRBV10-3|14|TRBJ1-6
TGTGCCCTGATTACCGGGACAGCCAATTCACCCCTCCACTTT
CALITGTANSPLHF
>TRBD1|few|TRBV12-3/TRBV12-4|12|TRBJ1-1
TGTGCCAGCAGGCGGACAGGGGAGTGTGCTTTCTTT
CASRRTGECAFF
>.|.|TRBV29-1|15|TRBJ1-2
TGCAGCGTTGGGGCCGGGGCAGGGGCTAACTATGGCTACACCTTC
CSVGAGAGANYGYTF
>.|.|TRBV6-2/TRBV6-3|14|TRBJ2-7
TGTGCCAGCACCGGTTTCGGGGGCTCCTACGAGCAGTACTTC
CASTGFGGSYEQYF
>TRBD1|.|TRBV28|16|TRBJ2-5
TGTGCCAGCAGCCGGACAGGGAGTACGAGGTGGGAGACCCAGTACTTC
CASSRTGSTRWETQYF
>TRBD1|.|TRBV19|15|TRBJ2-5
TGTGCCAGTAGTATAGGCCGGGACAGAGAGGAGACCCAGTACTTC
CASSIGRDREETQYF
>.|many|TRBV4-1|14|TRBJ2-7
TGCGCCAGCAGACAGACACCGTCAGGCTACGAGCAGTACTTC
CASRQTPSGYEQYF
>.|many|TRBV11-3|15|TRBJ2-2
TGTGCCAGCAGCTCGAGCCCGGGGAACACCGGGGAGCTGTTTTTT
CASSSSPGNTGELFF
>TRBD2|many|TRBV10-3|15|TRBJ2-5
TGTGCCATCAGTGACCTAGCGGGGGCACAAGAGACCCAGTACTTC
CAISDLAGAQETQYF
>TRBD1|many|TRBV5-6|15|TRBJ1-6
TGTGCCAGCAGCTACCTTCAGGGGGCAAATTCACCCCTCCACTTT
CASSYLQGANSPLHF
>.|.|TRBV12-3/TRBV12-4|13|TRBJ1-5
TGTGCCAGCAGTCGACAGGCCAATCAGCCCCAGCATTTT
CASSRQANQPQHF
>.|.|TRBV5-1|16|TRBJ2-7
TGCGCCAGCAGCTTGCCGGTGGGGAGCTCCGCCTACGAGCAGTACTTC
CASSLPVGSSAYEQYF
>.|.|TRBV12-3/TRBV12-4|14|TRBJ2-7
TGTGCCAGCAGTTACCTCTCCCAGGGAGGCGAGCAGTACTTC
CASSYLSQGGEQYF
>.|many|TRBV4-1|15|TRBJ2-7
TGCGCCAGCAGCCAAGAAGTGGCGCATGTCGACGAGCAGTACTTC
CASSQEVAHVDEQYF
>TRBD2|.|TRBV6-2/TRBV6-3|16|TRBJ2-5
TGTGCCAGCAGTTACTCCCAGCGGGAGTACCAAGAGACCCAGTACTTC
CASSYSQREYQETQYF
>TRBD1|many|TRBV5-1|15|TRBJ1-6
TGCGCCAGCGCCGGGACAGACCTCTATAATTCACCCCTCCACTTT
CASAGTDLYNSPLHF
>TRBD2|few|TRBV3-1|15|TRBJ2-5
TGTGCCAGCAGCCAAGGGGGTGGACTAGAGGAGACCCAGTACTTC
CASSQGGGLEETQYF
>.|.|TRBV7-2|13|TRBJ1-2
TGTGCCAGCAGCTTGAGAGGGATCTCTGGCTACACCTTC
CASSLRGISGYTF
>.|.|TRBV10-1|15|TRBJ1-5
TGCGCCAGCAGCGCGAAGGGGTTGGGCAATCAGCCCCAGCATTTT
CASSAKGLGNQPQHF
>.|many|TRBV10-1|15|TRBJ2-5
TGCGCCAGCAGTGAGTCCCGCAGGACTCAAGAGACCCAGTACTTC
CASSESRRTQETQYF
>TRBD1|many|TRBV13|14|TRBJ1-2
TGTGCCAGCAGCTTAAGACAGGGAGGGTATGGCTACACCTTC
CASSLRQGGYGYTF
>.|many|TRBV6-1|10|TRBJ2-7
TGTGCCACCGACACCTACGAGCAGTACTTC
CATDTYEQYF
>.|.|TRBV5-1|16|TRBJ1-2
TGCGCCAGCAGCTTACGGGGCAGCGTTGAGACCTTCGGCTACACCTTC
CASSLRGSVETFGYTF
>.|.|TRBV12-3/TRBV12-4|18|TRBJ1-1
TGTGCCAGCAGTTTCGCCGGGGCCTCACCCATCATGAACACTGAAGCTTTCTTT
CASSFAGASPIMNTEAFF
>.|once|TRBV3-1|16|TRBJ2-7
TGTGCCAGCAGCCTTCGAGGGGGCGGGGTCGCTTTCGAGCAGTACTTC
CASSLRGGGVAFEQYF
>.|many|TRBV29-1|13|TRBJ2-5
TGCAGCGTTGAAGGAGCAGCACAAGAGACCCAGTACTTC
CSVEGAAQETQYF
>.|.|TRBV4-1|16|TRBJ2-7
TGCGCCAGCAGCCAAGTTGTCCGGGACACCAACCACGAGCAGTACTTC
CASSQVVRDTNHEQYF
>.|once|TRBV5-1|13|TRBJ1-5
TGCGCCAGCAGCTTCGGTAGGGATCAGCCCCAGCATTTT
CASSFGRDQPQHF
>.|.|TRBV7-2|15|TRBJ1-6
TGTGCCAGCAGCTTCTCCCCAGGGAAGAATTCACCCCTCCACTTT
CASSFSPGKNSPLHF
>TRBD2|many|TRBV4-2|17|TRBJ2-6
TGTGCCAGCAGCCGCGGGGGGCTAAGCTCTGGGGCCAACGTCCTGACTTTC
CASSRGGLSSGANVLTF
>.|.|TRBV12-3/TRBV12-4|15|TRBJ1-2
TGTGCCAGCAGTCCACGGACAGTGAACCTCCCCGGCTACACCTTC
CASSPRTVNLPGYTF
>.|many|TRBV7-3|14|TRBJ1-1
TGTGCCAGCAGCTTAACGGCGGGGTACACTGAAGCTTTCTTT
CASSLTAGYTEAFF
>.|many|TRBV29-1|15|TRBJ2-7
TGCAGCGTTGAATCCCAGGGGCCAGTGAACTACGAGCAGTACTTC
CSVESQGPVNYEQYF
>.|many|TRBV7-9|14|TRBJ2-5
TGTGCCAGCAGCTTAGTGCAGAGCCAAGAGACCCAGTACTTC
CASSLVQSQETQYF
>TRBD1|many|TRBV7-2|15|TRBJ2-2
TGTGCCAGCAGCCGACCAACAGGGGGTACCGGGGAGCTGTTTTTT
CASSRPTGGTGELFF
>.|many|TRBV27|14|TRBJ1-1
TGTGCCAGCAGTTTTCAGGGAAGGAACACTGAAGCTTTCTTT
CASSFQGRNTEAFF
>.|many|TRBV6-5|14|TRBJ2-7
TGTGCCAGTGCCATGGAGCGGTTCTCCTACGAGCAGTACTTC
CASAMERFSYEQYF
>.|.|TRBV20-1|13|TRBJ1-6
TGCAGTGCAGGGGACCTCTATAATTCACCCCTCCACTTT
CSAGDLYNSPLHF
>TRBD2|many|TRBV28|15|TRBJ2-5
TGTGCCAGCAGTCCTTTTCGGGGGGGCACCGAGACCCAGTACTTC
CASSPFRGGTETQYF
>TRBD1|many|TRBV28|13|TRBJ1-2
TGTGCCAGCAGTCCAGGACAGGGGGCTGGCTACACCTTC
CASSPGQGAGYTF